Listed here is a single T cell receptor beta chain. Its specificity is unknown. TCRdb reprocessed the 5' RACE reads; each CDR3 protein has one entry and no DNA is given. The listing contains more than 350,000 distinct CDR3 sequences. Germline loops: CDR1 MNHEY, CDR2 SVGEGT. The CDR3 is made up of 13 amino acids. The sample originates from a study of monozygotic twins with inflammatory bowel disease. General study results and limits: Different T cell subtypes could not be distinguished.

The chain combines TRBV6-2 or TRBV6-3 with TRBJ2-4; lacking DNA, the TRBD1 call made by TCRdb goes unchecked. Sequencing was performed on blood. The source is a human donor with ulcerative colitis or Crohn's disease, or a healthy co-twin of an affected twin (not recorded which). The CDR3 loop reads CASTPETKNIQYF.